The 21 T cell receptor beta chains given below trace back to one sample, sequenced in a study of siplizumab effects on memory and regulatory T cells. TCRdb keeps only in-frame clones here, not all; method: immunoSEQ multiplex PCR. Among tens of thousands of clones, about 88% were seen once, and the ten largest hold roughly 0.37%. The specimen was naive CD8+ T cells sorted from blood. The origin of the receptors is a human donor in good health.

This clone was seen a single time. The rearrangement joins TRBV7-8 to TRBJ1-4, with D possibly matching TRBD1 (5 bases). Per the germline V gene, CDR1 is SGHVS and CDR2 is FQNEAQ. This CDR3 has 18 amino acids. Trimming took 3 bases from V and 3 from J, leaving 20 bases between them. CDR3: CASSFLWGLGVANEKLFF. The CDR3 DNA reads TGTGCCAGCAGCTTTTTGTGGGGGTTGGGGGTGGCTAATGAAAAACTGTTTTTT.

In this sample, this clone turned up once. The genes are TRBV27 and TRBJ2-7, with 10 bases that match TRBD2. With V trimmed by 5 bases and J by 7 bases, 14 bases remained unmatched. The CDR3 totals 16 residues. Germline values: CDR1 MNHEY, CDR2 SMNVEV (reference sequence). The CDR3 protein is CASSKTSGNAVQEQYF. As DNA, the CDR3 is TGTGCCAGCAGTAAAACTAGCGGGAACGCTGTTCAAGAGCAGTACTTC.

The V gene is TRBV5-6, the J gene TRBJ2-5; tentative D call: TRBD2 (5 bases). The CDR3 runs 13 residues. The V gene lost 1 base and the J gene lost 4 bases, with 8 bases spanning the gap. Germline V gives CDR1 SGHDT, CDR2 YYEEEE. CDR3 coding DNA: TGTGCCAGCAGCTTGCCGGGAAGAGAGACCCAGTACTTC. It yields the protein CASSLPGRETQYF.

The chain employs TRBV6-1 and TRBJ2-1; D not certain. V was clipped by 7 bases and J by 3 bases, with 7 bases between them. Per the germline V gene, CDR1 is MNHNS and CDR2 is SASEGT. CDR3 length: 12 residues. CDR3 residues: CASMGGYNEQFF. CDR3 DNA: TGTGCCAGCATGGGTGGCTACAATGAGCAGTTCTTC.

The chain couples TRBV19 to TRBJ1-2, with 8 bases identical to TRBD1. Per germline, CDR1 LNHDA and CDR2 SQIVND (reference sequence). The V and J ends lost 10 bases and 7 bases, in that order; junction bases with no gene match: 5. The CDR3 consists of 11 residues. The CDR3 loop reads CATDTGGGYTF. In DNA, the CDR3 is TGTGCCACCGACACAGGGGGTGGCTACACCTTC.

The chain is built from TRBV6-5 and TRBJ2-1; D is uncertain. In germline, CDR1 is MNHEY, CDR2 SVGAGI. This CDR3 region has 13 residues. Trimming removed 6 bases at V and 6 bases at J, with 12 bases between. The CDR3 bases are TGTGCCAGCAGCGAACCCCCCAGCAATGAGCAGTTCTTC. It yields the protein CASSEPPSNEQFF.

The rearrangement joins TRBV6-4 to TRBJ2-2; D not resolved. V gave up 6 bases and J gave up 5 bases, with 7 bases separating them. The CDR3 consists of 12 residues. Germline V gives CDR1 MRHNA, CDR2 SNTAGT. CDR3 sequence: CASSGRTGELFF. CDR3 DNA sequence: TGTGCCAGCAGCGGACGGACCGGGGAGCTGTTTTTT.

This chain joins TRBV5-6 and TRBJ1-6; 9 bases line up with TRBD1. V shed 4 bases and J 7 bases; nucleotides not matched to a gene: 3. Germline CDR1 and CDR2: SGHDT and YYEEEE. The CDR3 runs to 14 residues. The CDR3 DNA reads TGTGCCAGCAGCCCCGGGACAGGGAATTCACCCCTCCACTTT. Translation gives CASSPGTGNSPLHF.

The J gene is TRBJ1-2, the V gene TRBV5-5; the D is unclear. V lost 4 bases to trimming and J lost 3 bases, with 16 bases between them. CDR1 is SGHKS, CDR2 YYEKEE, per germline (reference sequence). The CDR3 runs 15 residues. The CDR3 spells CASSRVFRSDYGYTF. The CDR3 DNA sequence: TGTGCCAGCAGCCGAGTCTTCCGATCGGACTATGGCTACACCTTC.

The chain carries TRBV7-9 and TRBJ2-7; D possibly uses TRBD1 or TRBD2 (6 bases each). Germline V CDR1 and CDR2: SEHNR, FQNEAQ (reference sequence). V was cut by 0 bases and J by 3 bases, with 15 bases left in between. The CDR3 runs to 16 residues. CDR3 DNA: TGTGCCAGCAGCTTAGCTTCGGGGGCGATCCTCTACGAGCAGTACTTC. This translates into CASSLASGAILYEQYF.

The CDR3 protein is CSVPDLDRSTEAFF. The CDR3 nucleotides read TGCAGCGTACCGGACCTTGACAGAAGCACTGAAGCTTTCTTT. This rearrangement joins TRBV29-1 to TRBJ1-1; possibly TRBD1 for D (5 bases). Germline V CDR1 and CDR2: SQVTM, ANQGSEA. The CDR3 totals 14 residues. V was shortened by 6 bases and J by 4 bases, with 18 bases between the two germline ends.

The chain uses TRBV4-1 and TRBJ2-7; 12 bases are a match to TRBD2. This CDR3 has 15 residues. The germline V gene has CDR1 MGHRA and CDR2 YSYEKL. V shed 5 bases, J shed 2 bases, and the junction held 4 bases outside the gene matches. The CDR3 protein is CASSELAGGTYEQYF. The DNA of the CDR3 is TGCGCCAGCAGCGAACTAGCGGGAGGAACCTACGAGCAGTACTTC.

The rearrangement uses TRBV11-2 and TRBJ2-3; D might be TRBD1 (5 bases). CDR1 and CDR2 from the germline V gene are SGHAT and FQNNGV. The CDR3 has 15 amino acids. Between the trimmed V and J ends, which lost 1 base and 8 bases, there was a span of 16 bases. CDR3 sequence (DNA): TGTGCCAGCAGCTTAGGTATAGGGTCCAGGGTTACGCAGTATTTT. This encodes CASSLGIGSRVTQYF.

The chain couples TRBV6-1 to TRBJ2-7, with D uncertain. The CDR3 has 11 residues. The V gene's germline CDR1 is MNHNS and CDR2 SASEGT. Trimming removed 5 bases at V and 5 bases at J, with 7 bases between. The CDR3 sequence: CASSSFDEQYF. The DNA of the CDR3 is TGTGCCAGCAGTTCATTTGACGAGCAGTACTTC.

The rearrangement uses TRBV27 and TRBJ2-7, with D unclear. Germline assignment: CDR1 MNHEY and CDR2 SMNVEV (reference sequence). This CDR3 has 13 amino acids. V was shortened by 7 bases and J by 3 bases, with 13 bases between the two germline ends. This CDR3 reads CASMSLGNYEQYF. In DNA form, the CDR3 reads TGTGCCAGCATGTCTTTAGGGAACTACGAGCAGTACTTC.

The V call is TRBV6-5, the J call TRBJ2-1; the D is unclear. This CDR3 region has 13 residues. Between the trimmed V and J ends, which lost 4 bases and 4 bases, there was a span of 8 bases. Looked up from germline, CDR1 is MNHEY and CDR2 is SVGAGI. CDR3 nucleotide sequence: TGTGCCAGCAGTTCATCGGAGTACAATGAGCAGTTCTTC. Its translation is CASSSSEYNEQFF.

This CDR3 is CASSYPTGGGEKLFF. The CDR3 DNA sequence: TGTGCCAGCAGTTACCCGACAGGGGGGGGAGAAAAACTGTTTTTT. V and J are TRBV6-6 and TRBJ1-4; 9 bases agree with TRBD1. J lost 8 bases, V lost 2 bases, and 6 bases had no gene match. The CDR3 runs to 15 residues. Germline V gives CDR1 MNHNY, CDR2 SVGAGI (reference sequence).

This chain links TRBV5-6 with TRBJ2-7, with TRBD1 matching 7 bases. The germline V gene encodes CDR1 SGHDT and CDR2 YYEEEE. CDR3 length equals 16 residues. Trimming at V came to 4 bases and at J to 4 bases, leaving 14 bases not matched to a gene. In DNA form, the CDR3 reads TGTGCCAGCAGCACCCCCCGACAGGGCTCGGGTTACGAGCAGTACTTC. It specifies CASSTPRQGSGYEQYF.

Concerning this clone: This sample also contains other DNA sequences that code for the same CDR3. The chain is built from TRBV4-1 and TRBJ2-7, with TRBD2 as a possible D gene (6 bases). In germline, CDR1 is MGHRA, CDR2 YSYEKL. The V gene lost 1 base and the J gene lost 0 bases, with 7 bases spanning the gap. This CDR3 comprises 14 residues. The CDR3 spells CASSQVGGSYEQYF. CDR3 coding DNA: TGCGCCAGCAGCCAAGTGGGGGGCTCCTACGAGCAGTACTTC.

CDR3 bases: TGTGCCATCAATAACAGGACAGGGGGCTATGGCTACACCTTC. Its translation: CAINNRTGGYGYTF. V and J are TRBV10-3 and TRBJ1-2, with TRBD1 identical over 10 bases. Looked up from germline, CDR1 is ENHRY and CDR2 is SYGVKD. The V segment lost 7 bases and the J segment 4 bases; nucleotides outside the gene matches: 6. The CDR3 is made up of 14 amino acids.

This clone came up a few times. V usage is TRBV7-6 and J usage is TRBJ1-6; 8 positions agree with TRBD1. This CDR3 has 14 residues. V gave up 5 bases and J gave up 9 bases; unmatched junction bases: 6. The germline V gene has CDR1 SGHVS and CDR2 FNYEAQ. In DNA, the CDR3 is TGTGCCAGCAGCCCAGGGGGCTACTTTTCACCCCTCCACTTT. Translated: CASSPGGYFSPLHF. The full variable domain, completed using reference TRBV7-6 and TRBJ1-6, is GAGVSQSPRYKVTKRGQDVALRCDPISGHVSLYWYRQALGQGPEFLTYFNYEAQQDKSGLPNDRFSAERPEGSISTLTIQRTEQRDSAMYRCASSPGGYFSPLHFGNGTRLTVT.